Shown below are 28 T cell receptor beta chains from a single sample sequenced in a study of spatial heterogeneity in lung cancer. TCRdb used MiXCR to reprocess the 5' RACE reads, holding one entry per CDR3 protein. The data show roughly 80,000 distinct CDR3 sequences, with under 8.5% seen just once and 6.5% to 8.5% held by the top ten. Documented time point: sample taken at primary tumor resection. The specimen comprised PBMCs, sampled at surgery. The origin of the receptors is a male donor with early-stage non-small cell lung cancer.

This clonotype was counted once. CDR3 residues: CSARTQINTEAFF. The DNA for the CDR3 is TGCAGTGCTCGGACACAAATCAACACTGAAGCTTTCTTT. The chain has TRBV20-1 and TRBJ1-1; perhaps TRBD1 as D (5 bases). The CDR3 is 13 residues long. Germline V CDR1 and CDR2: DFQATT, SNEGSKA (reference sequence). Trimming cost V 5 bases and J 2 bases, with 12 bases left between them.

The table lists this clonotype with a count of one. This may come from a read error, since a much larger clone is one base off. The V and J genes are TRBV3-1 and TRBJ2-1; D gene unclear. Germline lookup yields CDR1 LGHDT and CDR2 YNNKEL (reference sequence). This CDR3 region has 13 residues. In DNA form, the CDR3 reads TGTGGCAGCAGCCCAGCTACCTACAATGAGCAGTTCTTC. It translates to CGSSPATYNEQFF.

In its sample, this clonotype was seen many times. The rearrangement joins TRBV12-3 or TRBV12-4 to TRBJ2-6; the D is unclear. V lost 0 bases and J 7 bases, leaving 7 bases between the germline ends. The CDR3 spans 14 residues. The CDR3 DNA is TGTGCCAGCAGTTTAGCGATGGCTGCCAACGTCCTGACTTTC. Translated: CASSLAMAANVLTF.

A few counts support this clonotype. DNA for the CDR3: TGTGCCTGGACAGGGTTCGACGAGCAGTACTTC. Protein: CAWTGFDEQYF. The chain uses TRBV30 and TRBJ2-7; maybe TRBD1 (5 bases). Germline V lookup: CDR1 GTSNPN, CDR2 SVGIG (reference sequence). CDR3 length: 11 residues. The V end lost 4 bases, the J end lost 5 bases, and 9 bases lay between the germline ends.

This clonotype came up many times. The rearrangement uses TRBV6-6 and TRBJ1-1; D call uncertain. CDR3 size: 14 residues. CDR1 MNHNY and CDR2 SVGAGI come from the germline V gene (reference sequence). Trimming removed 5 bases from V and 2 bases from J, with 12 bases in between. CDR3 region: CASSQTEGNTEAFF. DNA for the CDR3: TGTGCCAGCAGTCAAACAGAGGGCAACACTGAAGCTTTCTTT.

The CDR3 loop is CASSIGGTYEQYF. The CDR3 coding sequence is TGTGCCAGCAGCATAGGGGGGACCTACGAGCAGTACTTC. The chain uses TRBV12-3 or TRBV12-4 and TRBJ2-7; D may be TRBD1 or TRBD2 (6 bases each). There are 13 residues in the CDR3. Trimming stripped 6 bases from V and 2 bases from J, with 11 bases between.

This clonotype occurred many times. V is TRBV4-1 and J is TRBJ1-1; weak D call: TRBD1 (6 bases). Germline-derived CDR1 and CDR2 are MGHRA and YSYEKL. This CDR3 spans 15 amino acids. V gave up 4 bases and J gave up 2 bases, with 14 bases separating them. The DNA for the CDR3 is TGCGCCAGCAGCCCTCGGACAGCTTTTAACACTGAAGCTTTCTTT. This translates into CASSPRTAFNTEAFF.

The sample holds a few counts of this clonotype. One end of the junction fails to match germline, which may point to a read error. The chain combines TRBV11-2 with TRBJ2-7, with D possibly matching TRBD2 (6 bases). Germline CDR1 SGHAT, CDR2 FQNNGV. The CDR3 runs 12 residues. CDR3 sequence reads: CASSFATGGVFF. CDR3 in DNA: TGTGCCAGCAGCTTCGCTACAGGAGGGGTTTTCTTC.

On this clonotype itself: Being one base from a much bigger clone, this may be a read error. CDR3 residues: CASSPLVRGRLSDTQYF. The CDR3 region has the DNA TGCGCCAGCAGCCCCCTCGTGAGGGGGCGCCTCTCAGATACGCAGTATTTT. The rearrangement links TRBV4-1 to TRBJ2-3, with 7 bases identical to TRBD1. V shed 4 bases, J shed 4 bases, and the junction held 14 bases outside the gene matches. CDR3 length equals 17 residues. Germline values: CDR1 MGHRA, CDR2 YSYEKL.

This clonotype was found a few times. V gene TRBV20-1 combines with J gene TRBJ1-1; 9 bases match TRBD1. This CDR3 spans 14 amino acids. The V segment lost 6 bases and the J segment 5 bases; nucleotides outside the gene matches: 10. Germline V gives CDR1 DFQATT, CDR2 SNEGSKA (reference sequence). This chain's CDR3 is CSALFGDRETEAFF. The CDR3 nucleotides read TGCAGTGCCCTCTTTGGGGACAGGGAGACTGAAGCTTTCTTT.

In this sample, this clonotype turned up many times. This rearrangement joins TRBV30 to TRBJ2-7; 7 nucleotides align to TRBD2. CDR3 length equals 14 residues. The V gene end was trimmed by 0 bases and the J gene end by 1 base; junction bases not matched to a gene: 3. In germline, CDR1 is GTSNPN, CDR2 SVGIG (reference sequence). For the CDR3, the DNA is TGTGCCTGGAGTGTGCCCGGGAGGTCCTACGAGCAGTACTTC. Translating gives CAWSVPGRSYEQYF. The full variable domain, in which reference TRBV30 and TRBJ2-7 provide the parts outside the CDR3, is SQTIHQWPATLVQPVGSPLSLECTVEGTSNPNLYWYRQAAGRGLQLLFYSVGIGQISSEVPQNLSASRPQDRQFILSSKKLLLSDSGFYLCAWSVPGRSYEQYFGPGTRLTVT.

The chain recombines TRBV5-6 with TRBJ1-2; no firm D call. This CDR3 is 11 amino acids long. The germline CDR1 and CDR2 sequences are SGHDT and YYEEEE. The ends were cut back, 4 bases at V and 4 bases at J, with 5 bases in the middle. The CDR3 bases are TGTGCCAGCAGCAGCCTCTATGGCTACACCTTC. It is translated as CASSSLYGYTF.

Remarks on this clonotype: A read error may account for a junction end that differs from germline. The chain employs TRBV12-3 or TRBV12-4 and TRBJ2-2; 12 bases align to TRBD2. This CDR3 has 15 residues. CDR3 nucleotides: TGTGCCAGCAGTCTAGCGGGAGGGCCGACCGGGGAGCTGTTTTTT. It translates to CASSLAGGPTGELFF.

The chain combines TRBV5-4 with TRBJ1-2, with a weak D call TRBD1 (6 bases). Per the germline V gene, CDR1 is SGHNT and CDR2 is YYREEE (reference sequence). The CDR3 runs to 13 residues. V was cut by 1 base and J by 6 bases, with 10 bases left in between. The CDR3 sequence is CASSLTGINGYTF. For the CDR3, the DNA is TGTGCCAGCAGCTTGACAGGGATTAATGGCTACACCTTC.

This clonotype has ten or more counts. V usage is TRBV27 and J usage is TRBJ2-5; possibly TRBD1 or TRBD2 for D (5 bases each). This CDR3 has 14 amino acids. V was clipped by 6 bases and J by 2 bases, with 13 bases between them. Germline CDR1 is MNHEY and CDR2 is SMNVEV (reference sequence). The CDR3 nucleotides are TGTGCCAGCAGCCCCCGGGGCCGACAAGAGACCCAGTACTTC. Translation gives CASSPRGRQETQYF.

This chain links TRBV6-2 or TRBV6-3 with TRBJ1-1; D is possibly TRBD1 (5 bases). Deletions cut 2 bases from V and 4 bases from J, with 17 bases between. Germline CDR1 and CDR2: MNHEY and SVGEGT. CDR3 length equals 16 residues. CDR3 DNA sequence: TGTGCCAGCAGTTACCGGAGGACACCCGGCGGCACTGAAGCTTTCTTT. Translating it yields CASSYRRTPGGTEAFF.

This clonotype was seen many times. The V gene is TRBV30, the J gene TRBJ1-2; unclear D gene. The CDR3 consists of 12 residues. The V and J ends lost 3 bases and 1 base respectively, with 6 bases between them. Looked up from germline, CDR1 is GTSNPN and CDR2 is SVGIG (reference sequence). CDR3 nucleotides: TGTGCCTGGAGGGACCTTAACTATGGCTACACCTTC. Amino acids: CAWRDLNYGYTF.

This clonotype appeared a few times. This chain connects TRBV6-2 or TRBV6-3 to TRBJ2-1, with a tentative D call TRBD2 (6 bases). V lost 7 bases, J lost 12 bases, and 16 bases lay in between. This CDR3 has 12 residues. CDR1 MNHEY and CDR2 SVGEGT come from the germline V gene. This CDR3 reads CASTSAGFGQFF. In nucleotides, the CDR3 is TGTGCCAGCACGAGTGCGGGATTCGGGCAGTTCTTC.

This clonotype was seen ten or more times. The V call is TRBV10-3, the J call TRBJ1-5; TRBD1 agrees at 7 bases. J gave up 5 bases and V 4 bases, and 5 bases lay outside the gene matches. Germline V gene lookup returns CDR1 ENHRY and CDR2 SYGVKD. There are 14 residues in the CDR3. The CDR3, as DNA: TGTGCCATCAGTGGACGACAGGGAGATCAGCCCCAGCATTTT. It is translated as CAISGRQGDQPQHF.

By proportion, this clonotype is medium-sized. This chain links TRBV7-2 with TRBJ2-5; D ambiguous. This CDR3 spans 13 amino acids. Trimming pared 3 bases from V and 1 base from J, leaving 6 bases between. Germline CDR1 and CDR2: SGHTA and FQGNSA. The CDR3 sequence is CASSLARQETQYF. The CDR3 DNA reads TGTGCCAGCAGCTTGGCTCGCCAAGAGACCCAGTACTTC.

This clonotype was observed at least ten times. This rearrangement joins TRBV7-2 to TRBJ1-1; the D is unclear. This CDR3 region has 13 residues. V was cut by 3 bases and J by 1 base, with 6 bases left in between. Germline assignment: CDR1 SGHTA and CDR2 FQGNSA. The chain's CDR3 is CASSFRQNTEAFF. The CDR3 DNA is TGTGCCAGCAGCTTCCGGCAGAACACTGAAGCTTTCTTT.

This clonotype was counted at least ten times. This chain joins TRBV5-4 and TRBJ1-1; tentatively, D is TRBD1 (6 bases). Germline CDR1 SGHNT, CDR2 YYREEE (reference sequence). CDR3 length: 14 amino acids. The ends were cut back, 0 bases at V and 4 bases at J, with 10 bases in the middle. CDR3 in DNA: TGTGCCAGCAGCTTGGACACAGGGTCCACTGAAGCTTTCTTT. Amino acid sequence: CASSLDTGSTEAFF.

This chain's CDR3 is CASRAAGGSVYEQYF. Written as DNA, the CDR3 is TGTGCCAGCAGGGCGGCGGGCGGCTCGGTATACGAGCAGTACTTC. The chain uses TRBV6-1 and TRBJ2-7, with D possibly TRBD2 on 5 matching bases. This CDR3 is built from 15 residues. Deletions cut 6 bases from V and 4 bases from J, with 19 bases between. Germline assignment: CDR1 MNHNS and CDR2 SASEGT.

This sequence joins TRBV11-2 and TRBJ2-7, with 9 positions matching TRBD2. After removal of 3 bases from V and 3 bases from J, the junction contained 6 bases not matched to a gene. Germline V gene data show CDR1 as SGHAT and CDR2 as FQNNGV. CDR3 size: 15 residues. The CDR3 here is CASSFQAGGFYEQYF. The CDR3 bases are TGTGCCAGCAGCTTCCAAGCGGGAGGATTCTACGAGCAGTACTTC.

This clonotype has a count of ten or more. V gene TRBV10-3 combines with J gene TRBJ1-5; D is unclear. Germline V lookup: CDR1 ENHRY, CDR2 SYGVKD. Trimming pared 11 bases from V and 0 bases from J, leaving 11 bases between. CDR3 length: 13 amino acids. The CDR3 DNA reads TGTGCCTCACAAGGTGATAGCAATCAGCCCCAGCATTTT. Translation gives CASQGDSNQPQHF.

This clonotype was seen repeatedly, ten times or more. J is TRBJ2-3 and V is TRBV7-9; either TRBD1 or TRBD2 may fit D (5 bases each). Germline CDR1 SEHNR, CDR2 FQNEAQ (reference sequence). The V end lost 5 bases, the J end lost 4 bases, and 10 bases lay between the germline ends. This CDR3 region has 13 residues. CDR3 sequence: CASSPRGPDTQYF. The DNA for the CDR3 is TGTGCCAGCAGCCCCCGGGGACCAGATACGCAGTATTTT.

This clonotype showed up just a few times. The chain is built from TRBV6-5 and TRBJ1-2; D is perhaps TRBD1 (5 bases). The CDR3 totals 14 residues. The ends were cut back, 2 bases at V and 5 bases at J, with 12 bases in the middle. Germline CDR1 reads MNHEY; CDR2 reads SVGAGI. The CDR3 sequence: CASSYRTSQYGYTF. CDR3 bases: TGTGCCAGCAGTTACCGGACATCGCAATATGGCTACACCTTC.

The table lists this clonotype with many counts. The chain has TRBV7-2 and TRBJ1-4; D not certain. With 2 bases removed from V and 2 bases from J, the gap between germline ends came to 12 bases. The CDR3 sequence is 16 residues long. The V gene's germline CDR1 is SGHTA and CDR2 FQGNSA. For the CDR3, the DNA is TGTGCCAGCAGCTTAATGTCCCAGCCTACTAATGAAAAACTGTTTTTT. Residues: CASSLMSQPTNEKLFF.